These 19 T cell receptor beta chains were sequenced from one sample in a study of blood T cell repertoires in COVID-19. Assay used: immunoSEQ multiplex PCR; TCRdb lists only in-frame clones, some missing. The sample records over 200,000 clones, about 90% being singletons. The sequencing sample was made of peripheral blood. Receptors were obtained from a man aged 40-55 years with active or convalescent COVID-19.

This sequence joins TRBV30 and TRBJ1-6; D is possibly TRBD1 (6 bases). Germline lookup yields CDR1 GTSNPN and CDR2 SVGIG (reference sequence). CDR3 size: 15 residues. V was pared by 4 bases and J by 0 bases, with 10 bases between. The CDR3 DNA reads as TGTGCCTGGAAGGGGGTGAGCTCCTATAATTCACCCCTCCACTTT. The encoded protein is CAWKGVSSYNSPLHF.

The rearrangement links TRBV11-2 to TRBJ2-5; a weak D match, TRBD1 (6 bases). This CDR3 has 14 amino acids. The germline CDR1 and CDR2 sequences are SGHAT and FQNNGV. The V gene lost 3 bases and the J gene lost 2 bases, with 10 bases spanning the gap. Here the CDR3 reads CASSFQGPQETQYF. CDR3 in DNA: TGTGCCAGCAGCTTTCAGGGGCCTCAAGAGACCCAGTACTTC.

V gene TRBV7-3 combines with J gene TRBJ1-6; TRBD1 is a possible D gene (6 bases). In germline, CDR1 is SGHTA, CDR2 FQGTGA. The CDR3 contains 15 residues. The V end was cut by 5 bases, the J end by 4 bases, with 12 bases between. The CDR3 DNA follows: TGTGCCAGCAGCGCCGCCGGACAGTATAATTCACCCCTCCACTTT. Amino acids: CASSAAGQYNSPLHF.

The rearrangement uses TRBV6-5 and TRBJ2-7, with 7 bases lining up with TRBD1. The V and J ends lost 6 bases and 2 bases, in that order; junction bases with no gene match: 7. This CDR3 has 14 residues. Germline CDR1 MNHEY, CDR2 SVGAGI. CDR3: CASSLDRETYEQYF. The CDR3 DNA reads as TGTGCCAGCAGCCTAGACAGGGAAACCTACGAGCAGTACTTC.

V gene TRBV3-1 (or the pseudogene TRBV3-2) combines with J gene TRBJ1-1, with D possibly being TRBD1 (5 bases). Trimming cost V 3 bases and J 1 base, with 15 bases left between them. The germline V gene encodes CDR1 LGHDT and CDR2 YNNKEL (reference sequence). The CDR3 runs 16 residues. CDR3 sequence: CASSHLLGGGNTEAFF. The CDR3 DNA reads as TGTGCCAGCAGCCATCTCCTGGGGGGAGGGAACACTGAAGCTTTCTTT.

The chain has TRBV28 and TRBJ1-1; the D gene is possibly TRBD1 (6 bases). The CDR3 is 16 amino acids. CDR1 is MDHEN and CDR2 is SYDVKM in the germline V gene. Trimming pared 3 bases from V and 0 bases from J, leaving 14 bases between. CDR3 residues: CASSFGGASVNTEAFF. The DNA of the CDR3 is TGTGCCAGCAGTTTTGGGGGCGCTTCCGTGAACACTGAAGCTTTCTTT.

The rearrangement joins TRBV5-1 to TRBJ2-7; maybe TRBD1 (6 bases). This CDR3 is 13 amino acids long. Deletions cut 2 bases from V and 5 bases from J, with 11 bases between. Germline V gene sequence: CDR1 SGHRS, CDR2 YFSETQ. The CDR3 is CASSLTGKNEQYF. The CDR3 DNA is TGCGCCAGCAGCTTAACAGGGAAGAACGAGCAGTACTTC.

This chain links TRBV5-1 with TRBJ2-3; 8 bases fit TRBD2. Germline assignment: CDR1 SGHRS and CDR2 YFSETQ. The CDR3 is 19 amino acids. The J segment lost 0 bases and the V segment lost 0 bases, leaving 12 bases of the junction unmatched. The CDR3 DNA follows: TGCGCCAGCAGCTTGGACCGACTAGCGAGCCTTATTAGCACAGATACGCAGTATTTT. It specifies CASSLDRLASLISTDTQYF.

This chain uses TRBV4-2 with TRBJ1-5; D ambiguous. Germline assignment: CDR1 LGHNA and CDR2 YNFKEQ. This CDR3 spans 14 amino acids. V was cut by 4 bases and J by 2 bases, with 9 bases left in between. CDR3 sequence reads: CASSLAMGNQPQHF. CDR3 coding DNA: TGTGCCAGCAGCCTAGCAATGGGCAATCAGCCCCAGCATTTT.

The chain couples TRBV11-2 to TRBJ2-5, with 8 bases matching TRBD1. Germline V gene lookup returns CDR1 SGHAT and CDR2 FQNNGV. The CDR3 extends over 15 amino acids. J was trimmed by 4 bases and V by 5 bases; bases with no gene match: 9. The CDR3 loop reads CASSRGQGIGETQYF. The CDR3 region has the DNA TGTGCCAGCAGCCGTGGACAGGGAATAGGAGAGACCCAGTACTTC.

This clone has just one count. The chain combines TRBV12-5 with TRBJ1-1, with a weak D call TRBD1 (5 bases). Trimming pared 0 bases from V and 1 base from J, leaving 9 bases between. This CDR3 has 15 residues. Germline V gives CDR1 LGHNT, CDR2 FRNRAP. In nucleotides, the CDR3 is TGTGCTAGTGGTTTGGTAATAACAGGGAACACTGAAGCTTTCTTT. Translated: CASGLVITGNTEAFF.

V usage is TRBV7-9 and J usage is TRBJ2-2; no firm D call. This CDR3 is built from 13 residues. In germline, CDR1 is SEHNR, CDR2 FQNEAQ (reference sequence). Deletions cut 5 bases from V and 5 bases from J, with 9 bases between. The CDR3 nucleotides are TGTGCCAGCAGCCTGAGGATTACCGGGGAGCTGTTTTTT. Translated: CASSLRITGELFF.

This sequence joins TRBV27 and TRBJ1-2; D may be TRBD1 (6 bases). V shed 3 bases and J shed 4 bases, with 18 bases lying between them. CDR1 and CDR2 from the germline V gene are MNHEY and SMNVEV (reference sequence). This CDR3 has 16 amino acids. The DNA for the CDR3 is TGTGCCAGCAGTTTTCGGGGCGGGGGCTGGGGCTATGGCTACACCTTC. Protein: CASSFRGGGWGYGYTF.

V gene TRBV3-1 (or the pseudogene TRBV3-2) combines with J gene TRBJ2-7; possibly TRBD2 for D (7 bases). The CDR3 loop spans 14 amino acids. In germline, CDR1 is LGHDT, CDR2 YNNKEL (reference sequence). The V gene lost 3 bases and the J gene lost 1 base, with 10 bases spanning the gap. The CDR3 loop is CASSQGGASYEQYF. CDR3 DNA: TGTGCCAGCAGCCAGGGGGGGGCGTCCTACGAGCAGTACTTC.

The V call is TRBV9, the J call TRBJ1-2; tentatively, D is TRBD1 (5 bases). This CDR3 is 15 amino acids long. V was cut by 0 bases and J by 8 bases, with 17 bases left in between. From germline, CDR1 is SGDLS and CDR2 YYNGEE. The chain's CDR3 is CASSVGDGSLRGYTF. In nucleotides, the CDR3 is TGTGCCAGCAGCGTAGGGGACGGGAGCCTGCGGGGCTACACCTTC.

J is TRBJ1-5 and V is TRBV28; unclear D gene. Trimming removed 5 bases at V and 2 bases at J, with 13 bases between. Germline CDR1 MDHEN, CDR2 SYDVKM. The CDR3 runs 15 residues. DNA for the CDR3: TGTGCCAGCAGTGGCGAAGGGAGTGGCAATCAGCCCCAGCATTTT. This sequence encodes CASSGEGSGNQPQHF.

This sequence joins TRBV28 and TRBJ1-2; 8 positions match TRBD1. Trimming cost V 8 bases and J 8 bases; bases outside gene matches: 28. The CDR3 spans 19 residues. Germline CDR1 reads MDHEN; CDR2 reads SYDVKM. Written as DNA, the CDR3 is TGTGCCAGCCGACCACCCATTTTATTCTCGACAGGGGATTTGACGGGCTACACCTTC. Its protein is CASRPPILFSTGDLTGYTF.

The V call is TRBV6-2 or TRBV6-3, the J call TRBJ2-1; 10 nucleotides line up with TRBD2. CDR1 MNHEY and CDR2 SVGEGT come from the germline V gene. This CDR3 is 17 amino acids long. Trimming removed 2 bases from V and 0 bases from J; junction bases left unmatched: 4. CDR3: CASSYRPSGSSYNEQFF. The CDR3, as DNA: TGTGCCAGCAGTTACAGGCCTAGCGGGAGCTCCTACAATGAGCAGTTCTTC.

The chain carries TRBV16 and TRBJ1-6, with D maybe TRBD1 (6 bases). Trimming removed 5 bases at V and 2 bases at J, with 7 bases between. Germline CDR1 KGHSY, CDR2 FQNENV. The CDR3 totals 14 residues. The CDR3 region has the DNA TGTGCCAGCAGCGGGGGCGCCTATAATTCACCCCTCCACTTT. Residues: CASSGGAYNSPLHF. The complete variable domain, with remaining parts taken from reference TRBV16 and TRBJ1-6, reads GEEVAQTPKHLVRGEGQKAKLYCAPIKGHSYVFWYQQVLKNEFKFLISFQNENVFDETGMPKERFSAKCLPNSPCSLEIQATKLEDSAVYFCASSGGAYNSPLHFGNGTRLTVT.